The 21 T cell receptor beta chains listed next were all sequenced from one sample in a study of blood T cell repertoires in COVID-19. The protocol was immunoSEQ multiplex PCR, while the TCRdb copy is restricted to in-frame clones and leaves out a portion. The data contain about 87,000 clones, about 87% of them seen just once; the ten biggest clones take up under 8%. Material for sequencing was peripheral blood. These receptors came from a human donor with acute or convalescent COVID-19. The donor label of this sample is uncertain.

This chain connects TRBV6-5 to TRBJ2-1, with D possibly being TRBD1 (6 bases). This CDR3 comprises 14 residues. Trimming left V 2 bases short and J 9 bases short, with 14 bases between. Germline values: CDR1 MNHEY, CDR2 SVGAGI. CDR3 nucleotides: TGTGCCAGCAGTTACCATAACAGGGAGATTGAGCAGTTCTTC. Its protein is CASSYHNREIEQFF.

The chain has TRBV28 and TRBJ1-1, with D uncertain. This CDR3 is built from 12 residues. Germline-derived CDR1 and CDR2 are MDHEN and SYDVKM. V shed 5 bases and J shed 8 bases, with 12 bases lying between them. The CDR3 is CASSPHGVEAFF. CDR3 in DNA: TGTGCCAGCAGTCCTCATGGAGTCGAAGCTTTCTTT.

In its sample, this clone was seen once. The chain carries TRBV9 and TRBJ2-3; 13 bases match TRBD2. Trimming removed 4 bases from V and 8 bases from J; junction bases left unmatched: 13. Germline values: CDR1 SGDLS, CDR2 YYNGEE. The CDR3 extends over 17 amino acids. The CDR3 coding sequence is TGTGCCAGCAGCCCCCAACTAGCGGGGGGGCAGGTAACTACGCAGTATTTT. It translates to CASSPQLAGGQVTTQYF.

For the CDR3, the DNA is TGTGCCAGTAGTATGCGGAGCGGGCCAGGGCTCAATCAGCCCCAGCATTTT. It codes for CASSMRSGPGLNQPQHF. The genes are TRBV19 and TRBJ1-5; possible D gene TRBD1, 5 bases. Germline V gives CDR1 LNHDA, CDR2 SQIVND (reference sequence). Trimming removed 3 bases from V and 3 bases from J, with 18 bases in between. The CDR3 has 17 amino acids. The full variable domain, with the rest looked up from reference TRBV19 and TRBJ1-5, is DGGITQSPKYLFRKEGQNVTLSCEQNLNHDAMYWYRQDPGQGLRLIYYSQIVNDFQKGDIAEGYSVSREKKESFPLTVTSAQKNPTAFYLCASSMRSGPGLNQPQHFGDGTRLSIL.

The chain joins TRBV28 to TRBJ2-2; 10 nucleotides align to TRBD2. J gave up 1 base and V 6 bases, and 5 bases lay outside the gene matches. The CDR3 extends over 16 amino acids. Germline CDR1 and CDR2: MDHEN and SYDVKM. The CDR3 here is CASRPRLAGNTGELFF. The CDR3 DNA is TGTGCCAGCAGGCCCCGACTAGCGGGGAACACCGGGGAGCTGTTTTTT.

The V gene is TRBV6-1, the J gene TRBJ2-1; no reliable D call. V was trimmed by 3 bases and J by 5 bases, leaving 2 bases between them. Germline CDR1 and CDR2: MNHNS and SASEGT. The CDR3 consists of 11 residues. For the CDR3, the DNA is TGTGCCAGCAGTGACGACAATGAGCAGTTCTTC. Translation: CASSDDNEQFF.

The rearrangement uses TRBV2 and TRBJ1-1, with D tentatively TRBD1 (5 bases). Trimming removed 7 bases from V and 4 bases from J, with 19 bases in between. The germline V gene encodes CDR1 SNHLY and CDR2 FYNNEI. CDR3 length equals 15 residues. CDR3 in DNA: TGTGCCAGCACTTCCCTAGCTGGGGGGGGCACTGAAGCTTTCTTT. It translates to CASTSLAGGGTEAFF.

The rearrangement joins TRBV5-6 to TRBJ1-1; D is undetermined. Germline values: CDR1 SGHDT, CDR2 YYEEEE. This CDR3 spans 14 amino acids. V lost 0 bases and J lost 3, with 9 bases in between. CDR3: CASSLGGRYTEAFF. In nucleotides, the CDR3 is TGTGCCAGCAGCTTGGGCGGTCGGTACACTGAAGCTTTCTTT.

This chain links TRBV19 with TRBJ1-4; 9 bases are shared with TRBD1. The CDR3 consists of 15 residues. In germline, CDR1 is LNHDA, CDR2 SQIVND (reference sequence). Trimming at V came to 5 bases and at J to 8 bases, leaving 9 bases not matched to a gene. The CDR3, as DNA: TGTGCCAGTAGTCTACCCGGGACAGGGCTGGAAAAACTGTTTTTT. Residues: CASSLPGTGLEKLFF.

V gene TRBV11-3 combines with J gene TRBJ2-7; the D is unclear. CDR1 and CDR2 (germline): SGHNT, YENEEA. The ends were cut back, 3 bases at V and 0 bases at J, with 9 bases in the middle. The CDR3 is 14 residues long. CDR3 in DNA: TGTGCCAGCAGCTTGAGTAGTGCCTCCTACGAGCAGTACTTC. This sequence encodes CASSLSSASYEQYF.

The chain uses TRBV5-1 and TRBJ1-6, with D hard to call. Trimming cost V 2 bases and J 2 bases, with 8 bases left between them. The CDR3 length is 15 residues. Germline CDR1 SGHRS, CDR2 YFSETQ. The CDR3 here is CASSFTQAYNSPLHF. The CDR3 bases are TGCGCCAGCAGCTTCACGCAGGCCTATAATTCACCCCTCCACTTT. Full variable domain (rest looked up from reference TRBV5-1 and TRBJ1-6): KAGVTQTPRYLIKTRGQQVTLSCSPISGHRSVSWYQQTPGQGLQFLFEYFSETQRNKGNFPGRFSGRQFSNSRSEMNVSTLELGDSALYLCASSFTQAYNSPLHFGNGTRLTVT.

The chain couples TRBV19 to TRBJ1-2, with TRBD1 matching 9 bases. With 3 bases clipped from V and 6 bases from J, the junction kept 11 bases outside the gene matches. Germline lookup yields CDR1 LNHDA and CDR2 SQIVND (reference sequence). This CDR3 contains 16 residues. The CDR3 is CASSITLRGQGHGYTF. The DNA of the CDR3 is TGTGCCAGTAGTATCACTCTGCGGGGACAGGGACATGGCTACACCTTC.

The chain uses TRBV9 and TRBJ1-4; a weak D match, TRBD1 (5 bases). The CDR3 covers 15 residues. Germline V gene sequence: CDR1 SGDLS, CDR2 YYNGEE. The V end lost 1 base, the J end lost 6 bases, and 13 bases lay between the germline ends. CDR3 coding DNA: TGTGCCAGCAGCGTATCGGCAGGGTTGGATGAAAAACTGTTTTTT. It codes for CASSVSAGLDEKLFF.

This clone was picked up one time. The gene calls are TRBV19 and TRBJ2-2, with 10 bases that match TRBD2. Germline-derived CDR1 and CDR2 are LNHDA and SQIVND (reference sequence). V shed 6 bases and J 5 bases; nucleotides not matched to a gene: 9. This CDR3 is 16 amino acids long. The CDR3 protein is CASRQLAGYGTGELFF. The CDR3 region has the DNA TGTGCCAGTAGGCAACTAGCGGGGTACGGAACCGGGGAGCTGTTTTTT.

This chain joins TRBV25-1 and TRBJ1-3; D is possibly TRBD1 (5 bases). Trimming pared 4 bases from V and 9 bases from J, leaving 10 bases between. Germline assignment: CDR1 MGHDK and CDR2 SYGVNS. The CDR3 totals 12 residues. The chain's CDR3 is CASSGSRGTIYF. CDR3 bases: TGTGCCAGCAGTGGCTCTAGGGGCACCATATATTTT.

The J gene is TRBJ2-7, the V gene TRBV19, with 7 bases fitting TRBD1. CDR1 is LNHDA and CDR2 is SQIVND in the germline V gene (reference sequence). With V trimmed by 1 base and J by 2 bases, 8 bases remained unmatched. The CDR3 contains 16 residues. The CDR3 loop reads CASSIGLDRIAYEQYF. The CDR3 region has the DNA TGTGCCAGTAGTATAGGCTTGGACAGGATAGCCTACGAGCAGTACTTC.

V and J are TRBV6-5 and TRBJ1-1, with a tentative D call TRBD1 (5 bases). With 7 bases removed from V and 1 base from J, the gap between germline ends came to 16 bases. The CDR3 extends over 15 amino acids. The germline V gene encodes CDR1 MNHEY and CDR2 SVGAGI. CDR3 protein: CASTGGNLPNTEAFF. CDR3 nucleotides: TGTGCCAGCACCGGGGGGAACCTCCCGAACACTGAAGCTTTCTTT.

This clone was recorded a few times. The genes are TRBV9 and TRBJ2-2, with 10 nucleotides matching TRBD2. CDR3 length equals 16 residues. Germline loops: CDR1 SGDLS, CDR2 YYNGEE. V was pared by 2 bases and J by 3 bases, with 4 bases of the junction left unmatched. The CDR3 loop is CASSVSGGADTGELFF. CDR3 bases: TGTGCCAGCAGCGTCAGCGGGGGGGCCGACACCGGGGAGCTGTTTTTT.

The rearrangement uses TRBV10-3 and TRBJ1-1, with D perhaps TRBD1 (6 bases). Looked up from germline, CDR1 is ENHRY and CDR2 is SYGVKD. The CDR3 length is 13 residues. Trimming left V 6 bases short and J 4 bases short, with 12 bases between. The CDR3, as DNA: TGTGCCATCAGGGGGACAACCCTCACTGAAGCTTTCTTT. Protein sequence: CAIRGTTLTEAFF.

This chain uses TRBV5-4 with TRBJ1-3; 8 bases line up with TRBD1. The CDR3 has 16 residues. Germline V lookup: CDR1 SGHNT, CDR2 YYREEE (reference sequence). Losses at the gene ends were 4 bases for V and 4 bases for J; bases not matched to a gene: 10. CDR3 in DNA: TGTGCCAGCAGCGAAGGACAGGGAGGAGGAGGAAACACCATATATTTT. Translated: CASSEGQGGGGNTIYF.

This chain connects TRBV19 to TRBJ1-5; D unresolved. Germline lookup yields CDR1 LNHDA and CDR2 SQIVND (reference sequence). Trimming left V 0 bases short and J 4 bases short, with 7 bases between. The CDR3 spans 14 residues. This CDR3 is CASSIDRGNQPQHF. DNA for the CDR3: TGTGCCAGTAGTATAGACCGCGGGAATCAGCCCCAGCATTTT.